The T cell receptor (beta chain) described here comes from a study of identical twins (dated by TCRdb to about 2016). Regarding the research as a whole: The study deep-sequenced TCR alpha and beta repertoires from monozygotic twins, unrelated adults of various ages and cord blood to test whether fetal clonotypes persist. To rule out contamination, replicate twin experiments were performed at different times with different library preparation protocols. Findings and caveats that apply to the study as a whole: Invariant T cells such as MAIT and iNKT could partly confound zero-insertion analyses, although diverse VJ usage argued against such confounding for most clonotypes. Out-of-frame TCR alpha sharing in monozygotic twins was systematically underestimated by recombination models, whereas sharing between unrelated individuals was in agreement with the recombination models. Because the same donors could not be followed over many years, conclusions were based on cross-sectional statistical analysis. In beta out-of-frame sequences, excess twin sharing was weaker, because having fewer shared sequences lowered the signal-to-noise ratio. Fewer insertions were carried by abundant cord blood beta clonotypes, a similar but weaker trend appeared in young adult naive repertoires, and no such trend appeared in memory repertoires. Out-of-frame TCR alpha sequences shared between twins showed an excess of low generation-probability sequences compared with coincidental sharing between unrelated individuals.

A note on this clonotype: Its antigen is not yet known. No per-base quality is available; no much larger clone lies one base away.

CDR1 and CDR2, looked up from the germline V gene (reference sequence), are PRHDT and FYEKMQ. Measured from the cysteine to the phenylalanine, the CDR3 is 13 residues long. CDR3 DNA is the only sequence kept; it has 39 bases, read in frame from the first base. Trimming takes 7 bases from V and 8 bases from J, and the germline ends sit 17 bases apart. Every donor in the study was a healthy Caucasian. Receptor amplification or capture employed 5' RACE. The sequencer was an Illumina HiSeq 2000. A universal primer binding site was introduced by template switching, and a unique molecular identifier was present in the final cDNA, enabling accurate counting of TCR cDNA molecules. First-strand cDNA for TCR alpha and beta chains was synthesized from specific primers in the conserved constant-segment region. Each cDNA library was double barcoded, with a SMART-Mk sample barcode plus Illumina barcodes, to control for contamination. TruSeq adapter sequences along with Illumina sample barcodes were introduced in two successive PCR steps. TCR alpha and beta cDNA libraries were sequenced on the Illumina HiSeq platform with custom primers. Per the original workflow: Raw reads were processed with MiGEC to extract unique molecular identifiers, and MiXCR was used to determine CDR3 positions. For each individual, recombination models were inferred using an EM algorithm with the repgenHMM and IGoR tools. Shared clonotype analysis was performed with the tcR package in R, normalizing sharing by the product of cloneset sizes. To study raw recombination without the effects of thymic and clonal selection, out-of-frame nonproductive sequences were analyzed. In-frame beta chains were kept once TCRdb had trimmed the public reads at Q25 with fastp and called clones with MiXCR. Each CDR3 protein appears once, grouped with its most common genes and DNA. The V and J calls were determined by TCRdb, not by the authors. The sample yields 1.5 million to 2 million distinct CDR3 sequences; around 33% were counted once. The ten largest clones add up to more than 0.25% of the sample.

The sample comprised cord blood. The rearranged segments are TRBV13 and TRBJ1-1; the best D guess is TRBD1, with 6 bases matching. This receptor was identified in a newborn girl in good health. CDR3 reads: CASIRGTPWEAFF. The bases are TGTGCCAGCATCCGGGGGACACCATGGGAAGCTTTCTTT.